The 8 T cell receptor beta chains below all came from one sample that was sequenced in a study of cytomegalovirus exposure and HLA in healthy donors. This PCR relied on a set of 60 Vbeta primers and 13 Jbeta primers. TCRdb's copy holds only in-frame clones and misses some; the assay was immunoSEQ multiplex PCR. The sample table sets out 93,000 or so clones. The sample consisted of PBMCs. The receptors originated from a man aged 40-49 years in good health and CMV-seronegative.

The chain employs TRBV9 and TRBJ2-3, with 9 bases fitting TRBD2. Germline CDR1 SGDLS, CDR2 YYNGEE. This CDR3 spans 17 amino acids. The V segment lost 0 bases and the J segment 5 bases; nucleotides outside the gene matches: 10. The CDR3 here is CASSVDLRREGGDTQYF. Here the CDR3 DNA reads TGTGCCAGCAGCGTAGATTTGAGGCGGGAGGGGGGAGATACGCAGTATTTT.

In DNA, the CDR3 is TGTGCCAGCAGTTACTCGAACCCGGGACAGTACGAGCAGTACTTC. Its protein product is CASSYSNPGQYEQYF. V gene TRBV6-5 combines with J gene TRBJ2-5; 7 bases fit TRBD1. TRBJ2-7 matches the DNA end more closely, so the J call is doubtful. The CDR3 has 15 residues. CDR1 is MNHEY, CDR2 SVGAGI, per germline.

The rearrangement links TRBV5-1 to TRBJ2-5; perhaps TRBD2 as D (7 bases). The CDR3 is made up of 14 amino acids. Germline lookup yields CDR1 SGHRS and CDR2 YFSETQ. V lost 0 bases and J lost 5, with 11 bases in between. In DNA form, the CDR3 reads TGCGCCAGCAGCTTGGTTGCGGGGGCTGAGACCCAGTACTTC. Encoded protein: CASSLVAGAETQYF.

This chain uses TRBV4-2 with TRBJ2-2; D may be TRBD1 (6 bases). This CDR3 is built from 17 residues. The V gene lost 0 bases and the J gene lost 2 bases, with 13 bases spanning the gap. Germline V CDR1 and CDR2: LGHNA, YNFKEQ. The DNA for the CDR3 is TGTGCCAGCAGCCAAGACAGTCAGGGGCTTAACACCGGGGAGCTGTTTTTT. Its translation: CASSQDSQGLNTGELFF.

The rearrangement uses TRBV5-1 and TRBJ1-6; TRBD1 is a possible D gene (5 bases). Germline V CDR1 and CDR2: SGHRS, YFSETQ. Trimming pared 1 base from V and 10 bases from J, leaving 18 bases between. This CDR3 has 16 residues. The chain's CDR3 is CASSLTPGQGGSPLHF. In DNA form, the CDR3 reads TGCGCCAGCAGCTTGACCCCGGGTCAGGGAGGGTCACCCCTCCACTTT.

The chain links TRBV6-4 to TRBJ2-5, with 8 nucleotides matching TRBD1. Germline-derived CDR1 and CDR2 are MRHNA and SNTAGT. CDR3 length equals 13 residues. Losses at the gene ends were 5 bases for V and 5 bases for J; bases not matched to a gene: 4. The DNA of the CDR3 is TGTGCCAGCAGTTGGACAGGGAGCGAGACCCAGTACTTC. Translation: CASSWTGSETQYF.

This chain joins TRBV5-6 and TRBJ1-1, with D unresolved. Germline CDR1 reads SGHDT; CDR2 reads YYEEEE. This CDR3 is built from 14 residues. The V end was cut by 1 base, the J end by 4 bases, with 11 bases between. The CDR3 reads CASSLSGLRTEAFF. The CDR3 coding sequence is TGTGCCAGCAGCTTGTCTGGGCTCCGCACTGAAGCTTTCTTT.

CDR3 bases: TGTGCCAGCAGTAATAGACAGGGGGATGGCTACACCTTC. Translating gives CASSNRQGDGYTF. V usage is TRBV6-5 and J usage is TRBJ1-2; 9 nucleotides agree with TRBD1. This CDR3 region has 13 residues. V was clipped by 5 bases and J by 6 bases; unmatched bases: 4. From germline, CDR1 is MNHEY and CDR2 SVGAGI.